This T cell receptor beta chain was profiled in a study of blood T cell repertoires in COVID-19. The CDR3 sequence is 15 residues long. The junction had 8 bases not matched to a gene; V was cut back by 6 bases and J by 6 bases. Germline V gives CDR1 MNHEY, CDR2 SVGAGI. Assay: immunoSEQ multiplex PCR; the TCRdb copy retains only in-frame clones and omits some. This table has approximately 200,000 clones, 85% appearing once. This sequence originates from a man aged 40-50 years who had recovered from COVID-19. This chain connects TRBV6-5 to TRBJ2-2, with TRBD1 matching 9 bases. The sequenced material came from PBMCs or T cells enriched from blood (not recorded which). The chain's CDR3 is CASRRDRGGAGELFF. The CDR3 nucleotides read TGTGCCAGCAGGCGTGACAGGGGGGGAGCCGGGGAGCTGTTTTTT.